Shown below are 2 T cell receptor beta chains from a single sample sequenced in a study of T cells in Graves' hyperthyroidism and ophthalmopathy. TCR beta CDR3 sequences were amplified from RNA transcripts. The HTBI primer set was used in a first-round RT-PCR of the TCR CDR3. TCRdb re-called the multiplex PCR reads with MiXCR, one entry per CDR3 protein. The table lists 550,000 to 800,000 distinct CDR3 sequences, roughly 17% of them singletons. The sequenced material came from blood. The receptor set was obtained from a man in his fifties with Graves' hyperthyroidism.

This clonotype was detected a few times. J is TRBJ2-3 and V is TRBV24-1; TRBD1 matches at 7 bases. The CDR3 spans 15 residues. Germline trimming cut 7 bases from V and 2 bases from J; bases unmatched to any gene: 8. Germline-derived CDR1 and CDR2 are KGHDR and SFDVKD. In nucleotides, the CDR3 is TGTGCCACCAGCCCGGGACAGAAGTTCACAGATACGCAGTATTTT. This gives the protein CATSPGQKFTDTQYF.

The chain carries TRBV7-9 and TRBJ2-7; D perhaps matches TRBD1 (6 bases). From germline, CDR1 is SEHNR and CDR2 FQNEAQ (reference sequence). Trimming removed 5 bases from V and 2 bases from J, with 16 bases in between. CDR3 length equals 15 residues. In DNA form, the CDR3 reads TGTGCCAGCAGCCAAATCAGGGGTATGCCCTACGAGCAGTACTTC. Residues: CASSQIRGMPYEQYF.